The T cell receptor beta chain under discussion was sequenced for a study of blood T cell repertoires in COVID-19. The V end was cut by 1 base, the J end by 4 bases, with 10 bases between. The germline CDR1 and CDR2 sequences are SGHVS and FQNEAQ. The CDR3 sequence is 14 residues long. This clone has only a few counts. Some clones are missing from TCRdb's copy, which holds only in-frame ones; the method was immunoSEQ multiplex PCR. The sample has 140,000 to 150,000 clones, about 85% seen once. This clonotype was sampled from a human donor with acute or convalescent COVID-19. The donor label of this sample is uncertain. The rearrangement uses TRBV7-8 and TRBJ1-1, with D possibly being TRBD1 (5 bases). Sequences were obtained from peripheral blood. Written as DNA, the CDR3 is TGTGCCAGCAGCTTAGAAGGGGCTGGCACTGAAGCTTTCTTT. Translated: CASSLEGAGTEAFF. The full variable domain, in which reference TRBV7-8 and TRBJ1-1 provide the parts outside the CDR3, is GAGVSQSPRYKVAKRGQDVALRCDPISGHVSLFWYQQALGQGPEFLTYFQNEAQLDKSGLPSDRFFAERPEGSVSTLKIQRTQQEDSAVYLCASSLEGAGTEAFFGQGTRLTVV.